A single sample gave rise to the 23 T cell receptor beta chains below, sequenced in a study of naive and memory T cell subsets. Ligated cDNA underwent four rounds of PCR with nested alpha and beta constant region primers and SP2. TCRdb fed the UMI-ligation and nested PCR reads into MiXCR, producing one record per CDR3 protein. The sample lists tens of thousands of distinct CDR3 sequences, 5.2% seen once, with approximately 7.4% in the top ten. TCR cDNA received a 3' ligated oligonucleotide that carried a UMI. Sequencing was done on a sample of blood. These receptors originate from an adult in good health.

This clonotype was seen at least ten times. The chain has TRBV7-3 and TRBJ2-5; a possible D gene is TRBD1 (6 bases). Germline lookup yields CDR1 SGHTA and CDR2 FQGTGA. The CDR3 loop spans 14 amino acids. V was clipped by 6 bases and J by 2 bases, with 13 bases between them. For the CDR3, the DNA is TGTGCCAGCAGGTCAACCGGACAGCAAGAGACCCAGTACTTC. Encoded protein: CASRSTGQQETQYF.

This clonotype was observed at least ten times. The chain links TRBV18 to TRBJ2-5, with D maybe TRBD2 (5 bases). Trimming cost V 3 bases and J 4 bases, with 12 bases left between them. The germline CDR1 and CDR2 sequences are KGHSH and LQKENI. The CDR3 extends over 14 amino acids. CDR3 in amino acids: CASSPSRSGETQYF. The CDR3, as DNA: TGTGCCAGCTCACCGTCTAGAAGCGGAGAGACCCAGTACTTC.

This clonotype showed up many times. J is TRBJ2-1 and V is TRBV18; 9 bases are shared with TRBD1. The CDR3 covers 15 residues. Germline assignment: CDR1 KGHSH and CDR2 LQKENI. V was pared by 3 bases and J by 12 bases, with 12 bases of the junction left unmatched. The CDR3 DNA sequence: TGTGCCAGCTCACCCGGGACAGGGTTCGCTCGGGGGCAGTTCTTC. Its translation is CASSPGTGFARGQFF.

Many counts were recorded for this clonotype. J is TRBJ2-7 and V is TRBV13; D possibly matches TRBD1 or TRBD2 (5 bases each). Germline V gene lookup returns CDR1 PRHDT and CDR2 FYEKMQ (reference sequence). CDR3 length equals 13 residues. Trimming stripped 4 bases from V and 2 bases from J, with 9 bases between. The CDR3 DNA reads TGTGCCAGCAGCTGGGGACGGACCTACGAGCAGTACTTC. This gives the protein CASSWGRTYEQYF.

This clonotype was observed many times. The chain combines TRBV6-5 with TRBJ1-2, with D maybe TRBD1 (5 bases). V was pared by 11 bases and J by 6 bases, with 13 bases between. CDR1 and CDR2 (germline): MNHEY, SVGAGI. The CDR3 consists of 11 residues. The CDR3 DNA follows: TGTGCCTCGCAGGGTTTCGATGGCTACACCTTC. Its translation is CASQGFDGYTF.

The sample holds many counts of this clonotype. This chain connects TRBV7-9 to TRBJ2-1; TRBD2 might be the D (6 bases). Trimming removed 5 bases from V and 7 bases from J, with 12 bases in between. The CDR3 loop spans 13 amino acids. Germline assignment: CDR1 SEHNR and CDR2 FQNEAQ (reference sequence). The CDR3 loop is CASSPGLVNEQFF. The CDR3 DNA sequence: TGTGCCAGCAGCCCGGGACTTGTGAATGAGCAGTTCTTC.

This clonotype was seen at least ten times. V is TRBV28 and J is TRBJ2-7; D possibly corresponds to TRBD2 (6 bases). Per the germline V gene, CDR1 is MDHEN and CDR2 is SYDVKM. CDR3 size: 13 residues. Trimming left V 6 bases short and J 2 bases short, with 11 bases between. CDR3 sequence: CASRQPGAYEQYF. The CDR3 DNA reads TGTGCCAGCAGACAGCCGGGGGCCTACGAGCAGTACTTC.

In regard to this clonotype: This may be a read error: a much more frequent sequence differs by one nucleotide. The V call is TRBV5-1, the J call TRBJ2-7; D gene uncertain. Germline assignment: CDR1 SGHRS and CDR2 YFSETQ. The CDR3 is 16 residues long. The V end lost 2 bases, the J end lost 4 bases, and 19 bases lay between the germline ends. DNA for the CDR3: TGCGCCAGCAGCTTCGTAGACTCTATCGGGTCTTACGAGCAGTACTTC. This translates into CASSFVDSIGSYEQYF.

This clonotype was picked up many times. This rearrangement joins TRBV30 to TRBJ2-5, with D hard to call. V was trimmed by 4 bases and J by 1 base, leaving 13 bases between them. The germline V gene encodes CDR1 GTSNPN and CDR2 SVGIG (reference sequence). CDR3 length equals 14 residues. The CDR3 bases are TGTGCCTGGACTGTAGTTGAGCTCCAAGAGACCCAGTACTTC. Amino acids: CAWTVVELQETQYF.

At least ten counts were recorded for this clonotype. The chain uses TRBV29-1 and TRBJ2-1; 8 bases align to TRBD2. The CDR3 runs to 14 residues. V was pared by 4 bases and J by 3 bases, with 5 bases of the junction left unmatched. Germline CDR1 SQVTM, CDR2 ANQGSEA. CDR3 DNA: TGCAGCGTTGCCGCGGGACTAGACTACAATGAGCAGTTCTTC. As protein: CSVAAGLDYNEQFF.

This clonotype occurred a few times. The CDR3 sequence is CSARRVLAVDEQFF. CDR3 in DNA: TGCAGTGCTCGAAGGGTGCTAGCGGTAGATGAGCAGTTCTTC. V usage is TRBV20-1 and J usage is TRBJ2-1, with 7 bases matching TRBD2. Losses at the gene ends were 5 bases for V and 8 bases for J; bases not matched to a gene: 12. From germline, CDR1 is DFQATT and CDR2 SNEGSKA (reference sequence). This CDR3 has 14 residues.

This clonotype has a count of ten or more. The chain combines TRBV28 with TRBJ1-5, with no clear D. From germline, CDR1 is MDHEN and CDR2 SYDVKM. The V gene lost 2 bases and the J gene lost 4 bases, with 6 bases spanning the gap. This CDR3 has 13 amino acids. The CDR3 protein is CASSLGRNQPQHF. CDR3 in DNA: TGTGCCAGCAGTTTAGGCAGGAATCAGCCCCAGCATTTT. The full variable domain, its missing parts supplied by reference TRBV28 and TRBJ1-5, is DVKVTQSSRYLVKRTGEKVFLECVQDMDHENMFWYRQDPGLGLRLIYFSYDVKMKEKGDIPEGYSVSREKKERFSLILESASTNQTSMYLCASSLGRNQPQHFGDGTRLSIL.

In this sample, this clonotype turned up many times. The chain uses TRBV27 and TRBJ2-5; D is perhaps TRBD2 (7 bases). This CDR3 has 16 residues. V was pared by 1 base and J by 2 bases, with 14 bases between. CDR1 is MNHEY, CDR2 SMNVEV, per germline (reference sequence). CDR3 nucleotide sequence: TGTGCCAGCAGTTTATATCGGGGGGCAACACAAGAGACCCAGTACTTC. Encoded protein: CASSLYRGATQETQYF.

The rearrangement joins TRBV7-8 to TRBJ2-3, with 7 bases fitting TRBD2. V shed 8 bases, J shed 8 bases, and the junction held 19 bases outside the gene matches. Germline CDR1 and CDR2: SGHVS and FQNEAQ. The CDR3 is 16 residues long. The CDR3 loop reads CASSRGILAQWGTQYF. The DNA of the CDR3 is TGTGCCAGCTCCAGAGGGATACTAGCGCAGTGGGGTACGCAGTATTTT.

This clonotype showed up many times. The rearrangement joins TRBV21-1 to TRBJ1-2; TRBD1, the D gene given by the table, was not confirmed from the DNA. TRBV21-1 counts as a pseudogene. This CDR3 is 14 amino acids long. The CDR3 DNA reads TGTGCCAGCAGCGCAGACAGGGGGCTGGATGGCTACACCTTC. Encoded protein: CASSADRGLDGYTF.

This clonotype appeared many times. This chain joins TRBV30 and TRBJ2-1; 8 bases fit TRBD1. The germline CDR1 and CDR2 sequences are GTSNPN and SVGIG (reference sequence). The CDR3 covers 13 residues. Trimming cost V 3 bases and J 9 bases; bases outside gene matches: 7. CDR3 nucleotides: TGTGCCTGGAGCCTTCACAGGGGGGCTGAGCAGTTCTTC. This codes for CAWSLHRGAEQFF.

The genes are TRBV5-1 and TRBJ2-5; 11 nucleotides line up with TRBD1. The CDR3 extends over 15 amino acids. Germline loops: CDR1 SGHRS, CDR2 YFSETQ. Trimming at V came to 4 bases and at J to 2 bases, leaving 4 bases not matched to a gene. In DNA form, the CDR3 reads TGCGCCAGCAGCGGGGACAGGGGGGTTCAAGAGACCCAGTACTTC. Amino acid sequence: CASSGDRGVQETQYF.

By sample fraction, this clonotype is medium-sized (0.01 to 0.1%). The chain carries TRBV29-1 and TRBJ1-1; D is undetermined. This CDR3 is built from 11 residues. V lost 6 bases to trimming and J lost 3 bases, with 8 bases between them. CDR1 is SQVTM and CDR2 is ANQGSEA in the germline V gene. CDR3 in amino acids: CSVDGDTEAFF. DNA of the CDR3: TGCAGCGTAGACGGGGACACTGAAGCTTTCTTT.

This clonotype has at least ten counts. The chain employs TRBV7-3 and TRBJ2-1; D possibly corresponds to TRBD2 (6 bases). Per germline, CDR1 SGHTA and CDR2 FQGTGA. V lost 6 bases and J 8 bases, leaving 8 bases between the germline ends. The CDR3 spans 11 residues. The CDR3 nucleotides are TGTGCCAGCAGGGAGGGCCATGAGCAGTTCTTC. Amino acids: CASREGHEQFF. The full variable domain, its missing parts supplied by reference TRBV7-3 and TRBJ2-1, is GAGVSQTPSNKVTEKGKYVELRCDPISGHTALYWYRQSLGQGPEFLIYFQGTGAADDSGLPNDRFFAVRPEGSVSTLKIQRTERGDSAVYLCASREGHEQFFGPGTRLTVL.

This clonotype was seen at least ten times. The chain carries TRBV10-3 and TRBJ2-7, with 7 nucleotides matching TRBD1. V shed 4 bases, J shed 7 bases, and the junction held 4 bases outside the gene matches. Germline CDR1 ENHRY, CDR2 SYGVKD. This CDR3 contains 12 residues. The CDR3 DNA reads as TGTGCCATCAGTGGGGGACAGATAGAGCAGTACTTC. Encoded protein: CAISGGQIEQYF.

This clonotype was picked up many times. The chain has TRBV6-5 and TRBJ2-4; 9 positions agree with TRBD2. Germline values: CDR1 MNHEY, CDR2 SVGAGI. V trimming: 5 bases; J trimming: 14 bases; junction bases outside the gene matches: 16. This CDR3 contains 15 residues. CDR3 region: CASSQPGLAGESEYF. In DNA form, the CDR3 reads TGTGCCAGCAGTCAACCGGGACTAGCAGGGGAATCGGAGTACTTC.

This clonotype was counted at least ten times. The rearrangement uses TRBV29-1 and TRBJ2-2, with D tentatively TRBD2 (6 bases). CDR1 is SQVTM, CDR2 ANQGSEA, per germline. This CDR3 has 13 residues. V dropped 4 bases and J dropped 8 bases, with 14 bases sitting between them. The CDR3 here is CSVGGLSVGELFF. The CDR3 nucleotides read TGCAGCGTTGGGGGACTTTCCGTGGGGGAGCTGTTTTTT.

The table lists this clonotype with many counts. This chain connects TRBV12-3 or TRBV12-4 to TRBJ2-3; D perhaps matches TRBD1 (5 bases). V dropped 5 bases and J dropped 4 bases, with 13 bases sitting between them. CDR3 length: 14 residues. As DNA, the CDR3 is TGTGCCAGCAGTCTGCGACAGCCAGCAGATACGCAGTATTTT. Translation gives CASSLRQPADTQYF.